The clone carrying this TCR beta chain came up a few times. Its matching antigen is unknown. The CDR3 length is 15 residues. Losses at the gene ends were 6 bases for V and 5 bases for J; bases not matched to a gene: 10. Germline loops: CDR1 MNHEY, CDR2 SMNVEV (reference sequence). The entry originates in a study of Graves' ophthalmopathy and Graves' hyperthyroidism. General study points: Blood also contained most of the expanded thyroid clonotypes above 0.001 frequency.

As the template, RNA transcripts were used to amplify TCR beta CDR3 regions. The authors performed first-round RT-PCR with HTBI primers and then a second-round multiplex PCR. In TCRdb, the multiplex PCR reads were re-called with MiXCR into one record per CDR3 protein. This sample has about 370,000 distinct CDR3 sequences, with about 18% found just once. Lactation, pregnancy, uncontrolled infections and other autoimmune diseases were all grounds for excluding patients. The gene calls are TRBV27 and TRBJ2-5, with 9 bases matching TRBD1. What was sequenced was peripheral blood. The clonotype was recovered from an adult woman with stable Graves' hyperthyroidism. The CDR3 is CASRGLGQGWETQYF. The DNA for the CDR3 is TGTGCCAGCAGGGGTTTGGGACAGGGTTGGGAGACCCAGTACTTC.